This passage covers 24 T cell receptor beta chains from one sample sequenced in a study of CD8+CD57+ T cells in acquired aplastic anemia. Genomic DNA, serving as template, underwent TCR beta VDJ and CDR3 profiling. MiXCR, run by TCRdb on the reads, gives a single entry per CDR3 protein. The sample includes about 190,000 distinct CDR3 sequences, about half of them seen just once. Sequencing used sorted CD4+, CD8+, or CD8+CD57+ T cells (not recorded which) from PBMCs. The receptors stem from a human donor in good health, serving as a control.

This sequence joins TRBV4-3 and TRBJ2-1; the D is unclear. The CDR3 is 12 amino acids. Germline lookup yields CDR1 LGHNA and CDR2 YSLEER. Deletions cut 4 bases from V and 10 bases from J, with 11 bases between. The CDR3 DNA follows: TGCGCCAGCAGCCCCAACACCCAAGAGCAGTTCTTC. It yields the protein CASSPNTQEQFF.

Ten or more counts support this clonotype. The chain links TRBV5-1 to TRBJ2-7; 7 positions match TRBD1. V shed 2 bases, J shed 0 bases, and the junction held 11 bases outside the gene matches. Germline CDR1 reads SGHRS; CDR2 reads YFSETQ. The CDR3 extends over 17 amino acids. The CDR3 here is CASSLTLGQESSYEQYF. As DNA, the CDR3 is TGCGCCAGCAGCTTAACCCTCGGACAGGAGAGCTCCTACGAGCAGTACTTC.

J is TRBJ2-7 and V is TRBV20-1, with D perhaps TRBD2 (5 bases). CDR1 and CDR2 from the germline V gene are DFQATT and SNEGSKA (reference sequence). Trimming removed 6 bases at V and 6 bases at J, with 18 bases between. This CDR3 comprises 13 residues. This chain's CDR3 is CSASTTGRIEQYF. The DNA of the CDR3 is TGCAGTGCCAGCACGACGGGGAGAATCGAGCAGTACTTC.

The chain combines TRBV24-1 with TRBJ2-1, with D possibly TRBD1 on 5 matching bases. The better agreement between TRBJ2-5 and the DNA end casts doubt on the J call. The CDR3 length is 15 residues. Per germline, CDR1 KGHDR and CDR2 SFDVKD. The CDR3 loop reads CATSAGRQIEETQYF. CDR3 sequence (DNA): TGTGCCACCAGTGCCGGTCGACAGATAGAAGAGACCCAGTACTTC.

This clonotype occurred a few times. The V and J genes are TRBV7-9 and TRBJ1-1, with no clear D. Germline V gene lookup returns CDR1 SEHNR and CDR2 FQNEAQ (reference sequence). The CDR3 is 14 residues long. V was clipped by 3 bases and J by 3 bases, with 11 bases between them. CDR3 sequence: CASSFSERDTEAFF. The CDR3 bases are TGTGCCAGCAGCTTTTCCGAAAGGGACACTGAAGCTTTCTTT.

The chain joins TRBV25-1 to TRBJ2-3; 11 bases are shared with TRBD2. The CDR3 loop spans 16 amino acids. Germline CDR1 MGHDK, CDR2 SYGVNS. V lost 3 bases, J lost 1 base, and 3 bases stayed unmatched. The DNA of the CDR3 is TGTGCCAGCAGTGATCCACTAGCGGGGGGCACAGATACGCAGTATTTT. It encodes CASSDPLAGGTDTQYF.

This chain's CDR3 is CASRRGGYNEQFF. The CDR3 bases are TGTGCCAGCCGGAGGGGGGGCTACAATGAGCAGTTCTTC. The chain uses TRBV7-9 and TRBJ2-1, with D possibly being TRBD2 (7 bases). This CDR3 is built from 13 residues. Germline-derived CDR1 and CDR2 are SEHNR and FQNEAQ (reference sequence). The ends were cut back, 8 bases at V and 3 bases at J, with 11 bases in the middle. The entire variable domain, with the rest obtained from reference TRBV7-9 and TRBJ2-1, is as follows: DTGVSQNPRHKITKRGQNVTFRCDPISEHNRLYWYRQTLGQGPEFLTYFQNEAQLEKSRLLSDRFSAERPKGSFSTLEIQRTEQGDSAMYLCASRRGGYNEQFFGPGTRLTVL.

This chain connects TRBV24-1 to TRBJ2-4, with a weak D call TRBD2 (5 bases). CDR1 KGHDR and CDR2 SFDVKD come from the germline V gene. V was cut by 12 bases and J by 14 bases, with 19 bases left in between. This CDR3 region has 11 residues. In DNA form, the CDR3 reads TGTGCCGCTGAAGGGCTTCCCGGGGAGTACTTC. This encodes CAAEGLPGEYF.

This clonotype was recorded many times. This chain uses TRBV10-3 with TRBJ2-7; the match to TRBD1 covers 11 bases. The CDR3 is 14 residues long. Germline assignment: CDR1 ENHRY and CDR2 SYGVKD. V gave up 6 bases and J gave up 3 bases; unmatched junction bases: 4. The CDR3 region is CAIRGTGGHYEQYF. Written as DNA, the CDR3 is TGTGCCATCAGGGGGACAGGGGGGCACTACGAGCAGTACTTC.

The rearrangement joins TRBV5-4 to TRBJ2-7, with D possibly being TRBD1 (6 bases). The CDR3 runs 13 residues. Germline assignment: CDR1 SGHNT and CDR2 YYREEE (reference sequence). Trimming cost V 1 base and J 3 bases, with 8 bases left between them. The CDR3 is CASSLRGIYEQYF. The CDR3 DNA is TGTGCCAGCAGCTTGAGGGGGATCTACGAGCAGTACTTC.

The CDR3 region has the DNA TGTGCCAGCAGCATGGGGACAGGGGTGGGCTACACCTTC. Translation: CASSMGTGVGYTF. The V call is TRBV7-9, the J call TRBJ1-2; the match to TRBD1 covers 10 bases. Germline CDR1 and CDR2: SEHNR and FQNEAQ (reference sequence). After removal of 5 bases from V and 8 bases from J, the junction contained 5 bases not matched to a gene. The CDR3 sequence is 13 residues long.

This sequence joins TRBV10-3 and TRBJ2-3; TRBD2 might be the D (6 bases). Per germline, CDR1 ENHRY and CDR2 SYGVKD. Trimming shortened V by 2 bases and J by 6 bases, and 18 bases separated the two germline ends. This CDR3 region has 16 residues. CDR3 nucleotide sequence: TGTGCCATCAGTGAGCCCGTCGCGGGGACGAGGGATACGCAGTATTTT. Its translation: CAISEPVAGTRDTQYF.

This clonotype was detected ten times or more. J is TRBJ2-7 and V is TRBV6-6, with 7 bases matching TRBD1. The CDR3 loop spans 14 amino acids. Germline CDR1 reads MNHNY; CDR2 reads SVGAGI (reference sequence). The ends lost 3 bases at V and 2 bases at J; junction bases unmatched: 4. CDR3 DNA sequence: TGTGCCAGCAGTTATCGACAGGGAACCTACGAGCAGTACTTC. Its translation: CASSYRQGTYEQYF.

The V and J genes are TRBV7-2 and TRBJ2-2, with D maybe TRBD1 (6 bases). Trimming removed 3 bases from V and 6 bases from J, with 14 bases in between. The V gene's germline CDR1 is SGHTA and CDR2 FQGNSA. The CDR3 length is 15 residues. CDR3 protein: CASSFPTGGAGELFF. The DNA for the CDR3 is TGTGCCAGCAGCTTCCCGACAGGTGGGGCCGGGGAGCTGTTTTTT.

The V and J genes are TRBV7-2 and TRBJ1-1; perhaps TRBD1 as D (6 bases). Between the trimmed V and J ends, which lost 5 bases and 4 bases, there was a span of 14 bases. The germline V gene has CDR1 SGHTA and CDR2 FQGNSA. The CDR3 is made up of 14 amino acids. The CDR3 loop reads CASSPRQARTEAFF. Here the CDR3 DNA reads TGTGCCAGCAGCCCCCGACAGGCCCGCACTGAAGCTTTCTTT.

This clonotype was found many times. This chain connects TRBV7-9 to TRBJ1-1; 7 bases map to TRBD1. Germline CDR1 reads SEHNR; CDR2 reads FQNEAQ (reference sequence). CDR3 size: 17 residues. V gave up 2 bases and J gave up 7 bases; unmatched junction bases: 16. The CDR3 is CASSLNPPGRGSFEAFF. CDR3 sequence (DNA): TGTGCCAGCAGCTTAAATCCCCCAGGCAGGGGGTCTTTTGAAGCTTTCTTT.

The chain couples TRBV2 to TRBJ2-7; tentatively, D is TRBD1 (6 bases). CDR3 size: 13 residues. Germline CDR1 is SNHLY and CDR2 is FYNNEI. The V end was cut by 7 bases, the J end by 7 bases, with 17 bases between. The CDR3 sequence is CASKQGYLAEQYF. CDR3 coding DNA: TGTGCCAGCAAACAGGGCTACCTCGCTGAGCAGTACTTC.

V and J are TRBV9 and TRBJ1-4; tentatively, D is TRBD1 (5 bases). The germline V gene encodes CDR1 SGDLS and CDR2 YYNGEE. V was trimmed by 0 bases and J by 8 bases, leaving 14 bases between them. The CDR3 totals 15 residues. CDR3 bases: TGTGCCAGCAGCGTAGGGGGGGACCTAGGAGAAAAACTGTTTTTT. As protein: CASSVGGDLGEKLFF.

The CDR3 sequence: CASSPGLGAADTQYF. The CDR3 nucleotides read TGCGCCAGCAGCCCGGGACTAGGGGCGGCAGATACGCAGTATTTT. The gene calls are TRBV5-1 and TRBJ2-3, with 8 bases lining up with TRBD2. The trim removed 4 bases at V and 4 bases at J, leaving 8 bases unmatched. The germline gives CDR1 SGHRS, CDR2 YFSETQ. The CDR3 is 15 residues long. The whole variable domain, filled in from reference TRBV5-1 and TRBJ2-3, reads KAGVTQTPRYLIKTRGQQVTLSCSPISGHRSVSWYQQTPGQGLQFLFEYFSETQRNKGNFPGRFSGRQFSNSRSEMNVSTLELGDSALYLCASSPGLGAADTQYFGPGTRLTVL.

V and J are TRBV6-2 or TRBV6-3 and TRBJ2-7; 10 bases are shared with TRBD1. Trimming took 2 bases from V and 6 from J; bases not matched to a gene: 4. CDR3 length equals 14 residues. Germline V gives CDR1 MNHEY, CDR2 SVGEGT. CDR3 nucleotide sequence: TGTGCCAGCAGTTACCGGTGGGACAGGGGCGAGCAGTACTTC. This gives the protein CASSYRWDRGEQYF.

The V and J genes are TRBV10-3 and TRBJ2-3, with TRBD2 matching 13 bases. Germline V gene data show CDR1 as ENHRY and CDR2 as SYGVKD. The CDR3 sequence is 17 residues long. V lost 6 bases, J lost 4 bases, and 10 bases stayed unmatched. This chain's CDR3 is CAISPTSGGAIPDTQYF. The CDR3 coding sequence is TGTGCCATCAGCCCAACTAGCGGGGGGGCCATACCAGATACGCAGTATTTT.

This chain connects TRBV9 to TRBJ2-7; tentatively, D is TRBD1 (6 bases). The V end lost 4 bases, the J end lost 0 bases, and 14 bases lay between the germline ends. The CDR3 runs to 15 residues. Germline V gene data show CDR1 as SGDLS and CDR2 as YYNGEE. CDR3 nucleotides: TGTGCCAGCAGCTTGGTCGTAGGGGGCTCCTACGAGCAGTACTTC. It yields the protein CASSLVVGGSYEQYF. The full variable domain, rest sourced from reference TRBV9 and TRBJ2-7, is DSGVTQTPKHLITATGQRVTLRCSPRSGDLSVYWYQQSLDQGLQFLIQYYNGEERAKGNILERFSAQQFPDLHSELNLSSLELGDSALYFCASSLVVGGSYEQYFGPGTRLTVT.

A few counts support this clonotype. The gene calls are TRBV10-3 and TRBJ1-1, with TRBD1 as a possible D gene (5 bases). There are 16 residues in the CDR3. The V end was cut by 6 bases, the J end by 3 bases, with 20 bases between. CDR1 is ENHRY, CDR2 SYGVKD, per germline. CDR3 loop: CAISGDETDLHTEAFF. CDR3 in DNA: TGTGCCATCAGCGGCGACGAGACAGACTTGCACACTGAAGCTTTCTTT.

The sample holds many counts of this clonotype. The genes are TRBV5-6 and TRBJ2-1, with 9 bases that match TRBD1. The CDR3 spans 15 residues. V gave up 4 bases and J gave up 6 bases; unmatched junction bases: 8. Germline loops: CDR1 SGHDT, CDR2 YYEEEE. The DNA of the CDR3 is TGTGCCAGCAGCCCCGGGACAGGGATCTCCAATGAGCAGTTCTTC. Amino acid sequence: CASSPGTGISNEQFF.